This T cell receptor (beta chain) was obtained from a study of T cell changes during pregnancy in multiple sclerosis. A single count supports this clone. Measured with immunoSEQ multiplex PCR; TCRdb has only the in-frame clones, and not every one. The profile shows around 37,000 clones, approximately 90% of them singletons. This clonotype was sampled from a female donor with multiple sclerosis, enrolled in a pregnancy study. The sample here was CD8+ T cells from peripheral blood mononuclear cells, taken in the third trimester of pregnancy.

The DNA for the CDR3 is TGTGCCAGCAGCTTTCGGTCAGGGTATGGGACTTTCTTT. Its protein is CASSFRSGYGTFF. The chain links TRBV7-2 to TRBJ1-1, with D maybe TRBD1 (5 bases). The CDR3 sequence is 13 residues long. Trimming removed 3 bases at V and 12 bases at J, with 17 bases between. Looked up from germline, CDR1 is SGHTA and CDR2 is FQGNSA. The full variable domain, with the rest looked up from reference TRBV7-2 and TRBJ1-1, is GAGVSQSPSNKVTEKGKDVELRCDPISGHTALYWYRQSLGQGLEFLIYFQGNSAPDKSGLPSDRFSAERTGGSVSTLTIQRTQQEDSAVYLCASSFRSGYGTFFGQGTRLTVV.